A single sample is the source of the 28 T cell receptor beta chains below, sequenced in a study of Ad26.COV2.S vaccination and SARS-CoV-2 variants. Only in-frame clones appear in the TCRdb table, and some are missing; sequencing was by immunoSEQ multiplex PCR. There are around 340,000 clones in the sample; approximately 86% occur only once, and around 11% lies in the top ten. Documented treatment: 15 to 20 received Ad26.COV2.S at low or high dose, single or two shots; roughly five received placebo; per-sample allocation not given. Samples analyzed were those drawn on day 63 after the first vaccine or placebo injection. The specimen was peripheral blood, collected in a trial of Ad26.COV2.S vaccine versus placebo. Receptors originate from a person aged 18-65 years who received the Ad26.COV2.S COVID-19 vaccine or a placebo.

The V and J genes are TRBV4-2 and TRBJ1-1; no firm D call. This CDR3 comprises 13 residues. Germline V CDR1 and CDR2: LGHNA, YNFKEQ. V was clipped by 4 bases and J by 3 bases, with 9 bases between them. CDR3 sequence: CASSLVLDTEAFF. DNA of the CDR3: TGTGCCAGCAGCCTGGTTCTGGACACTGAAGCTTTCTTT.

This clone is a singleton in its sample. The chain employs TRBV5-4 and TRBJ2-5, with D hard to call. Germline CDR1 is SGHNT and CDR2 is YYREEE (reference sequence). The length of the CDR3 is 11 residues. V dropped 3 bases and J dropped 5 bases, with 5 bases sitting between them. The CDR3 bases are TGTGCCAGCAGCTCGGATGAGACCCAGTACTTC. This encodes CASSSDETQYF.

The genes are TRBV4-2 and TRBJ2-4; the match to TRBD2 covers 13 bases. The trim removed 0 bases at V and 0 bases at J, leaving 14 bases unmatched. Germline V gene data show CDR1 as LGHNA and CDR2 as YNFKEQ. The CDR3 is made up of 22 amino acids. The CDR3, as DNA: TGTGCCAGCAGCCAAGATCTTGGGTCCGGGACTAGCGGGAATCTAGCCAAAAACATTCAGTACTTC. Translating it yields CASSQDLGSGTSGNLAKNIQYF.

CDR3 amino acids: CASSQGERGASEQYF. In nucleotides, the CDR3 is TGCGCCAGCAGCCAAGGCGAGAGGGGCGCCTCTGAGCAGTACTTC. The chain carries TRBV4-3 and TRBJ2-7; D may match TRBD1 or TRBD2 (5 bases each). This CDR3 has 15 residues. CDR1 is LGHNA, CDR2 YSLEER, per germline. Between the trimmed V and J ends, which lost 1 base and 7 bases, there was a span of 17 bases.

V is TRBV19 and J is TRBJ2-1; 7 nucleotides match TRBD1. The CDR3 consists of 18 residues. Germline assignment: CDR1 LNHDA and CDR2 SQIVND (reference sequence). V trimming: 5 bases; J trimming: 0 bases; junction bases outside the gene matches: 13. CDR3 coding DNA: TGTGCCAGTAGTTCTCCTTCAGGGGGTTTTCGCTCCTACAATGAGCAGTTCTTC. Protein: CASSSPSGGFRSYNEQFF.

This rearrangement joins TRBV3-1 (or the pseudogene TRBV3-2) to TRBJ1-2; 7 bases are shared with TRBD1. CDR1 is LGHDT, CDR2 YNNKEL, per germline (reference sequence). Trimming at V came to 4 bases and at J to 4 bases, leaving 6 bases not matched to a gene. This CDR3 is built from 14 residues. DNA of the CDR3: TGTGCCAGCAGCCCCGAGGGGGCTTTCTATGGCTACACCTTC. Protein: CASSPEGAFYGYTF.

The J gene is TRBJ1-2, the V gene TRBV5-4; the D is unclear. The V end was cut by 2 bases, the J end by 2 bases, with 13 bases between. Germline CDR1 reads SGHNT; CDR2 reads YYREEE (reference sequence). CDR3 length equals 15 residues. The CDR3 loop reads CASSLDVFGNYGYTF. Here the CDR3 DNA reads TGTGCCAGCAGCTTAGACGTTTTTGGAAACTATGGCTACACCTTC.

A few counts support this clone. The gene calls are TRBV27 and TRBJ2-7, with D perhaps TRBD1 (6 bases). The germline CDR1 and CDR2 sequences are MNHEY and SMNVEV (reference sequence). This CDR3 region has 14 residues. V was cut by 0 bases and J by 2 bases, with 8 bases left in between. CDR3 DNA sequence: TGTGCCAGCAGTTTATCGGGGGCCCCCTACGAGCAGTACTTC. This codes for CASSLSGAPYEQYF.

In regard to this clone: The same CDR3 arises from other DNA sequences in this sample as well. The V gene is TRBV5-1, the J gene TRBJ1-2; no definite D call. This CDR3 spans 12 amino acids. V was trimmed by 2 bases and J by 6 bases, leaving 8 bases between them. CDR1 and CDR2 (germline): SGHRS, YFSETQ. The DNA for the CDR3 is TGCGCCAGCAGCTTCGACCGGGATGGCTACACCTTC. Protein sequence: CASSFDRDGYTF.

V is TRBV7-2 and J is TRBJ2-3, with D possibly being TRBD2 (6 bases). V lost 5 bases, J lost 0 bases, and 18 bases lay in between. Germline V gene lookup returns CDR1 SGHTA and CDR2 FQGNSA. CDR3 length equals 17 residues. DNA for the CDR3: TGTGCCAGCAGCCAGGCCCCGGCGGGGCTTAGCACAGATACGCAGTATTTT. This translates into CASSQAPAGLSTDTQYF.

The chain joins TRBV18 to TRBJ2-3; no clear D gene. Germline V gene sequence: CDR1 KGHSH, CDR2 LQKENI. The CDR3 is made up of 13 amino acids. V was clipped by 0 bases and J by 1 base, with 2 bases between them. The CDR3 sequence: CASSPPGTDTQYF. The DNA for the CDR3 is TGTGCCAGCTCACCACCGGGCACAGATACGCAGTATTTT.

This chain joins TRBV5-4 and TRBJ1-1; TRBD1 aligns across 8 bases. CDR1 is SGHNT and CDR2 is YYREEE in the germline V gene (reference sequence). The V gene end was trimmed by 4 bases and the J gene end by 4 bases; junction bases not matched to a gene: 3. The CDR3 length is 13 residues. The CDR3 spells CASSITGGTEAFF. The CDR3 DNA reads as TGTGCCAGCAGCATTACAGGGGGCACTGAAGCTTTCTTT.

V and J are TRBV7-9 and TRBJ2-7; D could derive from TRBD1 or TRBD2 (6 bases each). CDR1 and CDR2 (germline): SEHNR, FQNEAQ (reference sequence). The V and J ends lost 4 bases and 2 bases respectively, with 12 bases between them. CDR3 length equals 14 residues. The CDR3 sequence: CASSSLGGPYEQYF. DNA for the CDR3: TGTGCCAGCAGCTCCCTAGGGGGGCCCTACGAGCAGTACTTC.

The chain combines TRBV5-1 with TRBJ2-2, with 12 nucleotides matching TRBD2. The V segment lost 4 bases and the J segment 4 bases; nucleotides outside the gene matches: 5. The CDR3 is made up of 16 amino acids. Germline assignment: CDR1 SGHRS and CDR2 YFSETQ. The DNA of the CDR3 is TGCGCCAGCAGCCCCCCGGGACTAGCGGGCACCGGGGAGCTGTTTTTT. It translates to CASSPPGLAGTGELFF.

This chain uses TRBV4-2 with TRBJ1-4; unclear D gene. This CDR3 has 15 amino acids. CDR1 is LGHNA and CDR2 is YNFKEQ in the germline V gene. The V and J ends lost 0 bases and 10 bases respectively, with 15 bases between them. The chain's CDR3 is CASSQDQRVGLKLFF. The CDR3, as DNA: TGTGCCAGCAGCCAAGATCAAAGGGTCGGGTTAAAACTGTTTTTT.

This rearrangement joins TRBV28 to TRBJ1-4; D is uncertain. The V gene lost 2 bases and the J gene lost 0 bases, with 10 bases spanning the gap. The germline V gene has CDR1 MDHEN and CDR2 SYDVKM. The CDR3 is made up of 16 amino acids. The CDR3 loop is CASSLGERSTNEKLFF. The CDR3 DNA reads TGTGCCAGCAGTTTAGGGGAGAGGTCAACTAATGAAAAACTGTTTTTT.

The chain combines TRBV7-6 with TRBJ2-7; perhaps TRBD2 as D (6 bases). The CDR3 covers 16 residues. Trimming pared 1 base from V and 2 bases from J, leaving 15 bases between. Germline lookup yields CDR1 SGHVS and CDR2 FNYEAQ. The CDR3 is CASSLGSAGTAYEQYF. Written as DNA, the CDR3 is TGTGCCAGCAGCTTAGGATCTGCGGGAACCGCCTACGAGCAGTACTTC.

This chain links TRBV6-5 with TRBJ1-2; D gene ambiguous. V dropped 0 bases and J dropped 6 bases, with 11 bases sitting between them. The CDR3 consists of 14 residues. Germline CDR1 and CDR2: MNHEY and SVGAGI. CDR3 residues: CASSYSQPYHGYTF. CDR3 in DNA: TGTGCCAGCAGTTACTCCCAGCCGTACCATGGCTACACCTTC.

This chain links TRBV5-1 with TRBJ2-7, with TRBD2 matching 13 bases. The germline gives CDR1 SGHRS, CDR2 YFSETQ. V was clipped by 0 bases and J by 4 bases; unmatched bases: 7. This CDR3 is 17 amino acids long. The CDR3 nucleotides read TGCGCCAGCAGCTTGGGGACTAGCGGGAGTGGTCTGTACGAGCAGTACTTC. This gives the protein CASSLGTSGSGLYEQYF.

The chain has TRBV18 and TRBJ1-2; D gene uncertain. Germline CDR1 is KGHSH and CDR2 is LQKENI. The ends were cut back, 3 bases at V and 8 bases at J, with 16 bases in the middle. This CDR3 is built from 14 residues. CDR3 DNA: TGTGCCAGCTCACCGCTCCAGGACGTGAGGGGCTACACCTTC. Amino acids: CASSPLQDVRGYTF. Supplemented by reference TRBV18 and TRBJ1-2, the full variable domain reads NAGVMQNPRHLVRRRGQEARLRCSPMKGHSHVYWYRQLPEEGLKFMVYLQKENIIDESGMPKERFSAEFPKEGPSILRIQQVVRGDSAAYFCASSPLQDVRGYTFGSGTRLTVV.

V is TRBV5-1 and J is TRBJ2-3, with D unresolved. The V end was cut by 7 bases, the J end by 5 bases, with 14 bases between. Germline V gene sequence: CDR1 SGHRS, CDR2 YFSETQ. There are 13 residues in the CDR3. The CDR3: CASSPNIGDTQYF. DNA of the CDR3: TGCGCCAGCTCCCCCAATATCGGAGATACGCAGTATTTT.

The J gene is TRBJ2-1, the V gene TRBV7-3; no clear D gene. V was pared by 5 bases and J by 7 bases, with 15 bases between. CDR3 length equals 14 residues. CDR1 is SGHTA, CDR2 FQGTGA, per germline. The CDR3 loop is CASSPKLHRNEQFF. CDR3 DNA sequence: TGTGCCAGCAGCCCTAAACTACACCGGAATGAGCAGTTCTTC.

This rearrangement joins TRBV3-1 (or the pseudogene TRBV3-2) to TRBJ1-4, with 7 bases aligning to TRBD1. Germline V gene data show CDR1 as LGHDT and CDR2 as YNNKEL (reference sequence). This CDR3 contains 14 residues. Losses at the gene ends were 4 bases for V and 4 bases for J; bases not matched to a gene: 3. The CDR3, as DNA: TGTGCCAGCAGCCCCGGGACAGTTAATGAAAAACTGTTTTTT. It encodes CASSPGTVNEKLFF.

The chain combines TRBV18 with TRBJ1-4; D not certain. The germline CDR1 and CDR2 sequences are KGHSH and LQKENI. V gave up 3 bases and J gave up 0 bases, with 17 bases separating them. This CDR3 region has 18 residues. The CDR3 sequence is CASSPRNPDSATNEKLFF. The CDR3 DNA reads TGTGCCAGCTCACCGAGGAACCCTGATTCGGCAACTAATGAAAAACTGTTTTTT.

The chain couples TRBV5-6 to TRBJ2-4, with TRBD1 as a possible D gene (6 bases). Germline lookup yields CDR1 SGHDT and CDR2 YYEEEE. The germline V and J ends were trimmed by 2 bases and 7 bases, with 19 bases remaining between them. This CDR3 has 16 residues. DNA of the CDR3: TGTGCCAGCAGCTTACGGGTAGTAGTTACAGGGAACATTCAGTACTTC. Translated: CASSLRVVVTGNIQYF.

The rearrangement links TRBV18 to TRBJ1-1, with D maybe TRBD1 (6 bases). V lost 4 bases and J 3 bases, leaving 15 bases between the germline ends. The CDR3 consists of 15 residues. Germline CDR1 is KGHSH and CDR2 is LQKENI. The CDR3 here is CASSQTGGPDTEAFF. CDR3 in DNA: TGTGCCAGCTCACAAACGGGGGGGCCGGACACTGAAGCTTTCTTT.

As for this clone: This CDR3 is also generated by other DNA sequences in the sample. The chain links TRBV7-9 to TRBJ2-7, with TRBD1 matching over 7 bases. CDR3 size: 14 residues. V gave up 1 base and J gave up 2 bases; unmatched junction bases: 2. Germline-derived CDR1 and CDR2 are SEHNR and FQNEAQ (reference sequence). The CDR3 DNA is TGTGCCAGCAGCTTAGGGACAGGCGCCTACGAGCAGTACTTC. The encoded protein is CASSLGTGAYEQYF. The full variable domain, rest sourced from reference TRBV7-9 and TRBJ2-7, is DTGVSQNPRHKITKRGQNVTFRCDPISEHNRLYWYRQTLGQGPEFLTYFQNEAQLEKSRLLSDRFSAERPKGSFSTLEIQRTEQGDSAMYLCASSLGTGAYEQYFGPGTRLTVT.

The chain employs TRBV6-5 and TRBJ2-6; the D call may be TRBD1 or TRBD2 (6 bases each). Germline assignment: CDR1 MNHEY and CDR2 SVGAGI. The V gene lost 7 bases and the J gene lost 2 bases, with 12 bases spanning the gap. The CDR3 has 15 residues. The CDR3 bases are TGTGCCAGCACGTTAGGGGGGCCTGGGGCCAACGTCCTGACTTTC. As protein: CASTLGGPGANVLTF.